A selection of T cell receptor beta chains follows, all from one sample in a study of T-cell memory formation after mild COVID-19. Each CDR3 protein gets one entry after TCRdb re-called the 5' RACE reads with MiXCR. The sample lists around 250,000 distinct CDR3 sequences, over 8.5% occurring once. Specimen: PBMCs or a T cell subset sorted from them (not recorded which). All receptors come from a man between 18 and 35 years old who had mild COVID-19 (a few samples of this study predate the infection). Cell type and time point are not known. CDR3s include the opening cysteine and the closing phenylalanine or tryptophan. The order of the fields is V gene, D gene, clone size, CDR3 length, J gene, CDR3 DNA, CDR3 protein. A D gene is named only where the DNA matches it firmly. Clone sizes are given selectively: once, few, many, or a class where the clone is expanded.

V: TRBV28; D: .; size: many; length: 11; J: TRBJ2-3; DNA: TGTGCCAGCAGCGCCCCTCATACGCAGTATTTT; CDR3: CASSAPHTQYF
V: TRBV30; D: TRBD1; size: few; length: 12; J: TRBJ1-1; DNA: TGTGCCTGGTGGACAGGATGGACTGAAGCTTTCTTT; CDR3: CAWWTGWTEAFF
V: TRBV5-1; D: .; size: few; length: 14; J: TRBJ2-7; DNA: TGCGCCAGCAGCTTGGGACAGCCCGGCTACGAGCAGTACTTC; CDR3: CASSLGQPGYEQYF
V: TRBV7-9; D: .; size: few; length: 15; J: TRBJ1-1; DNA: TGTGCCAGCAGCGAAGTGTTGGGGGGCAGTACTGAAGCTTTCTTT; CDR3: CASSEVLGGSTEAFF
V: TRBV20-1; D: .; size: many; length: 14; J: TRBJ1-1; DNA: TGCAGTGCTAGCAAGCCCACCACGAACACTGAAGCTTTCTTT; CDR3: CSASKPTTNTEAFF
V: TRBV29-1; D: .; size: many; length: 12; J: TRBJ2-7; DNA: TGCAGCGTTGAGACGGACTCCTACGAGCAGTACTTC; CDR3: CSVETDSYEQYF
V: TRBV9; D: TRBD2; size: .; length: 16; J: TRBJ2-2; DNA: TGTGCCAGCAGCTCTACTAGCGGGGGGCCGAGGTGGGAGCTGTTTTTT; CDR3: CASSSTSGGPRWELFF
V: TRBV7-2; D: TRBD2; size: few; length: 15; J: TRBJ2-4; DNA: TGTGCCAGCAGCACCCAAGCGGGGGGGAAAAACATTCAGTACTTC; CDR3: CASSTQAGGKNIQYF
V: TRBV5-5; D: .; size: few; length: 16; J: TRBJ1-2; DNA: TGTGCCAGCAGCTTGGGGAGACTCCCAGCTAACTATGGCTACACCTTC; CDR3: CASSLGRLPANYGYTF
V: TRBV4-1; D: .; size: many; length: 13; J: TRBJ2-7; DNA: TGCGCCAGCAGGTCTCAAACTTGGGACGAGCAGTACTTC; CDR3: CASRSQTWDEQYF
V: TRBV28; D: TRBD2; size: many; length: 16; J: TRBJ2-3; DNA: TGTGCCAGCAGTTTAGGTCTAGCGGGGGGGCTAGATACGCAGTATTTT; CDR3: CASSLGLAGGLDTQYF
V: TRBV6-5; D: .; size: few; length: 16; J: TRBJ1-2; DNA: TGTGCCAGCGCGAAGAGGGGGGACCGATATAACTATGGCTACACCTTC; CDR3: CASAKRGDRYNYGYTF
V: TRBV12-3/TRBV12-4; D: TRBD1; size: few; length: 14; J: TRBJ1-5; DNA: TGTGCCAGCAGCCGGACAGGGGCGAATCAGCCCCAGCATTTT; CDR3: CASSRTGANQPQHF
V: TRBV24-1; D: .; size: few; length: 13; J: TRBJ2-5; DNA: TGTGCCACCAGTGATGGCGGCCAAGAGACCCAGTACTTC; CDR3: CATSDGGQETQYF
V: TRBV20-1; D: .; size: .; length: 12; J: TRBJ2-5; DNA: TGCAGTGCGGGGGGGCCCCAAGAGACCCAGTACTTC; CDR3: CSAGGPQETQYF
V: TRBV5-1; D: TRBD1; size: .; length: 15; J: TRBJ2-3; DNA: TGCGCCAGCAGCTTGGATGGACAGGTGGTAGATACGCAGTATTTT; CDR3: CASSLDGQVVDTQYF
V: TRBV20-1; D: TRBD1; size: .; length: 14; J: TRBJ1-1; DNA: TGCAGTGCGCCCCGACAGGGACAGAGTCCTGAAGCTTTCTTT; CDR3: CSAPRQGQSPEAFF
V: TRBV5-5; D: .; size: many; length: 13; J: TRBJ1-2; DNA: TGTGCCAGCAGCTTTCCAGGGCACTATGGCTACACCTTC; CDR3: CASSFPGHYGYTF
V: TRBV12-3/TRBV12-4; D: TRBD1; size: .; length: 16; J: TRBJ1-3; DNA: TGTGCCAGCAGGGGGGGGGGACAGGCGTCTGGAAACACCATATATTTT; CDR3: CASRGGGQASGNTIYF
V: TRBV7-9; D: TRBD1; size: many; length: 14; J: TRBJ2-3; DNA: TGTGCCAGCAGCTCGACAGGGAGCACAGATACGCAGTATTTT; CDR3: CASSSTGSTDTQYF
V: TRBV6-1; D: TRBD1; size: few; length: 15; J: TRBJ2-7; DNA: TGTGCCAGCAGTGAAGTGTCAGGGGGCAGGAACGAGCAGTACTTC; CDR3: CASSEVSGGRNEQYF
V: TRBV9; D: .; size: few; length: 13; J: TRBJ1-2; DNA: TGTGCCAGCAGCGTAGGGGGGACCTATGGCTACACCTTC; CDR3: CASSVGGTYGYTF
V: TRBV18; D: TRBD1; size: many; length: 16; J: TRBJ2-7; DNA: TGTGCCAGCTCACCACCGGGTACAGGGGTCCTCTACGAGCAGTACTTC; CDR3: CASSPPGTGVLYEQYF
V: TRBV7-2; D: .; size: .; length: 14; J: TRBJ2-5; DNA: TGTGCCAGCAGCTTATCGCGGGGCCAAGAGACCCAGTACTTC; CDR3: CASSLSRGQETQYF
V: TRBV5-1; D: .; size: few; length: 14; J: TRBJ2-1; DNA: TGCGCCAGCACCGGGAGTCGGGCCTACAATGAGCAGTTCTTC; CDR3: CASTGSRAYNEQFF
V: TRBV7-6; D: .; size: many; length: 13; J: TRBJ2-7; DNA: TGTGGGACCGTGTGGGTGGGTTATGCGGGGCAGTACTTC; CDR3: CGTVWVGYAGQYF
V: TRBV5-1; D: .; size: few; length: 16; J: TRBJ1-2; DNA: TGCGCCAGCAGCTTGGAAGCAGGCCGCCCTGTCTATGGCTACACCTTC; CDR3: CASSLEAGRPVYGYTF
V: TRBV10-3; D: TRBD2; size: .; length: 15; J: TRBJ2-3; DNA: TGTGCCATCAGTGCAACTAGCGGCCCCACAGATACGCAGTATTTT; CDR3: CAISATSGPTDTQYF
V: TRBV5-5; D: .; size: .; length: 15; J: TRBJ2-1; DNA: TGTGCCAGCAGCTTGGATCCGGGAACCCACAATGAGCAGTTCTTC; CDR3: CASSLDPGTHNEQFF
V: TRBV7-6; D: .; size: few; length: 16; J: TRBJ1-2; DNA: TGTGCCAGCAGCTTAGGTTCCCCCCAGGCTAACTATGGCTACACCTTC; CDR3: CASSLGSPQANYGYTF
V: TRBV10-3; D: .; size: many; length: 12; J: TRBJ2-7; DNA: TGTGCCATCAGTCAGGGGACCTACGAGCAGTACTTC; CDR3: CAISQGTYEQYF
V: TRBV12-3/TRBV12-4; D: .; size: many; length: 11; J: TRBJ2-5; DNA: TGTGCCAGCAGAAACATAGAGACCCAGTACTTC; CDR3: CASRNIETQYF
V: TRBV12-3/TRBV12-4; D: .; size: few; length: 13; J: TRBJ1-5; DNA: TGTGCCAGCAGCATCTATGGCAATCAGCCCCAGCATTTT; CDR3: CASSIYGNQPQHF
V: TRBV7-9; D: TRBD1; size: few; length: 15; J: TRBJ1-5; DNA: TGTGCCAGCAGCCCAGGGACAGGGGGCAGCCAGCCCCAGCATTTT; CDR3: CASSPGTGGSQPQHF
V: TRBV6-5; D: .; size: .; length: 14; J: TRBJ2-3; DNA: TGTGCCAGCAGTTACACTCTGGGAGCAGATACGCAGTATTTT; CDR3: CASSYTLGADTQYF